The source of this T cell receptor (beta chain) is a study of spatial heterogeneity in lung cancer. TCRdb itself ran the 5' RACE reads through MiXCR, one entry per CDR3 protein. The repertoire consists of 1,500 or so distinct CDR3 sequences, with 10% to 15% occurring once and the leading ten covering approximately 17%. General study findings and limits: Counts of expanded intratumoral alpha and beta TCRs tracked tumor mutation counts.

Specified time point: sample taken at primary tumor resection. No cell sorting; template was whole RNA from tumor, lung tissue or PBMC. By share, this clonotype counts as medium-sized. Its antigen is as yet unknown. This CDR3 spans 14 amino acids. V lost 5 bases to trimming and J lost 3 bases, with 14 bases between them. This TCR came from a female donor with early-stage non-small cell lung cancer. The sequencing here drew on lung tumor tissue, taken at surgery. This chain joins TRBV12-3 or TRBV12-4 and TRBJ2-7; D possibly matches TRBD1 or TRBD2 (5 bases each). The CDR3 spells CASSRGELLYEQYF. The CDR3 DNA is TGTGCCAGCAGTCGAGGGGAGCTTCTCTACGAGCAGTACTTC.